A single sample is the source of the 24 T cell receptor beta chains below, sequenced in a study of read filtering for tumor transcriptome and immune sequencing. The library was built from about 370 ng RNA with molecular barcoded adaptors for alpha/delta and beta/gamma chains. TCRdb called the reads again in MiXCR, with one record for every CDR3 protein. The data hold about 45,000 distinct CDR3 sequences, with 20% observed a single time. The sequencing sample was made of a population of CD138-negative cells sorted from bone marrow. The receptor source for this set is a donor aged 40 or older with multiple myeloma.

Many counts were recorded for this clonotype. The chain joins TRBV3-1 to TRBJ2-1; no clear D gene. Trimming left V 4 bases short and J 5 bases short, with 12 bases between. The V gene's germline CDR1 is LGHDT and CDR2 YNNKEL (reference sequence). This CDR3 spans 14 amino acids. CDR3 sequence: CASSRSVSHNEQFF. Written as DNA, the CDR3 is TGTGCCAGCAGCCGGAGCGTGTCCCACAATGAGCAGTTCTTC.

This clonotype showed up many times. DNA of the CDR3: TGTGCCAGCAGCTTAGACGGAGCTACAGAGACCCAGTACTTC. This encodes CASSLDGATETQYF. The V gene is TRBV7-9, the J gene TRBJ2-5; D gene unclear. Germline CDR1 reads SEHNR; CDR2 reads FQNEAQ (reference sequence). The CDR3 extends over 14 amino acids. Trimming pared 1 base from V and 4 bases from J, leaving 10 bases between.

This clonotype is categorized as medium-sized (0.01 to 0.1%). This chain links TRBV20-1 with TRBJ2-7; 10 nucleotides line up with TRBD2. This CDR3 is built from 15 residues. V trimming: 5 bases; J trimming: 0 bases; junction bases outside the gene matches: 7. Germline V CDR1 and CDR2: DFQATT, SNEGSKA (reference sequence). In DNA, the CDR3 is TGCAGTGCTTTAAATAGCGGGAGGAGCTCCTACGAGCAGTACTTC. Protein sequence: CSALNSGRSSYEQYF.

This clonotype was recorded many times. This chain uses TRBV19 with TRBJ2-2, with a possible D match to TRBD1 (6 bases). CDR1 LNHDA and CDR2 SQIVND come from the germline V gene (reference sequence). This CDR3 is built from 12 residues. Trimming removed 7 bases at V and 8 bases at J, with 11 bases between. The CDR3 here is CASTPGAGELFF. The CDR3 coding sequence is TGTGCCAGTACCCCAGGGGCTGGGGAGCTGTTTTTT.

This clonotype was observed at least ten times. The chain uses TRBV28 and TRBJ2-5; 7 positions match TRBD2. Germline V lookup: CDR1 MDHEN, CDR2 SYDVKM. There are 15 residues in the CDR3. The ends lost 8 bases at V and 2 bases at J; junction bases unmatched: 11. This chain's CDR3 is CASGRLAEAQETQYF. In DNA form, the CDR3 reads TGTGCCAGCGGACGTCTAGCGGAAGCACAAGAGACCCAGTACTTC.

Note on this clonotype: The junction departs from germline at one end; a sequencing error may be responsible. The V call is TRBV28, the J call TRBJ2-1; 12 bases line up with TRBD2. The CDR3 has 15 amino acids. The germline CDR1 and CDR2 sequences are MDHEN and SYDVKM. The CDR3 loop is CANSFWLAGGAEQFF. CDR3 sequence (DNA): TGTGCCAACAGTTTCTGGCTAGCGGGAGGGGCTGAGCAGTTCTTC.

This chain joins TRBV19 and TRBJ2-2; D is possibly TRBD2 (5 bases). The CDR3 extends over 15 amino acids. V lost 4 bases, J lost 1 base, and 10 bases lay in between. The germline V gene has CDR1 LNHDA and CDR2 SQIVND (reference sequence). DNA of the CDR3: TGTGCCAGTAGTAAGCAGAGCGGGAACACCGGGGAGCTGTTTTTT. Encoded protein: CASSKQSGNTGELFF.

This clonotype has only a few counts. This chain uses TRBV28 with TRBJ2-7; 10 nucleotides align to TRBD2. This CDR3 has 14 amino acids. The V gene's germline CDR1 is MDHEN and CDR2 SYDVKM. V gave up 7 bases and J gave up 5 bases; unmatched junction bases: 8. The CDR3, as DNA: TGTGCCAGCAATTCACCGGGACTAGCGAACGAGCAGTACTTC. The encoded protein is CASNSPGLANEQYF.

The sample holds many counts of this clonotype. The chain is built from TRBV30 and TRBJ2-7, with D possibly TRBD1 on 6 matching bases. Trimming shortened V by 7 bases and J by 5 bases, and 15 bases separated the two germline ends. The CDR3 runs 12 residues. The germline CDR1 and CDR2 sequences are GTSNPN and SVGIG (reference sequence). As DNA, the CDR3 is TGTGCCTCGAACAGGGCCCAGGACGAGCAGTACTTC. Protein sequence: CASNRAQDEQYF.

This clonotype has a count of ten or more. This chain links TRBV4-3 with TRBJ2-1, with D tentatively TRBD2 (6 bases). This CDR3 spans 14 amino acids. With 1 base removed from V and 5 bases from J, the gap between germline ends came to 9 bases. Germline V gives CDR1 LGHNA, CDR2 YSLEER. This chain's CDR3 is CASSQGVADNEQFF. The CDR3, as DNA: TGCGCCAGCAGCCAAGGGGTAGCGGACAATGAGCAGTTCTTC.

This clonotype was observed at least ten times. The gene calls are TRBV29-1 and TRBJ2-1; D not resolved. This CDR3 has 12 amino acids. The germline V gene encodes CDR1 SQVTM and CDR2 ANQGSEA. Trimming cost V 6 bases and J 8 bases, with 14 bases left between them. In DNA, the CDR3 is TGCAGCGTAGCCGGAAGAAGGCATGAGCAGTTCTTC. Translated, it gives CSVAGRRHEQFF.

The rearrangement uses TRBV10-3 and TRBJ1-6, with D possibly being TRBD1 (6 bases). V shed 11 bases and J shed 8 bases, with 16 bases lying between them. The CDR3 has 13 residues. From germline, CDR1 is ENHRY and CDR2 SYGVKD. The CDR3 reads CAATGTIDSPLHF. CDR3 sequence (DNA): TGTGCCGCGACCGGGACAATAGATTCACCCCTCCACTTT.

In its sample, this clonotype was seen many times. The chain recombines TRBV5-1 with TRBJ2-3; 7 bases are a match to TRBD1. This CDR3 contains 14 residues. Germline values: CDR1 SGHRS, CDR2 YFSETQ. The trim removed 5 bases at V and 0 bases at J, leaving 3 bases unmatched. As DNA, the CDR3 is TGCGCCAGCAGACCGGGACAGAGCACAGATACGCAGTATTTT. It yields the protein CASRPGQSTDTQYF.

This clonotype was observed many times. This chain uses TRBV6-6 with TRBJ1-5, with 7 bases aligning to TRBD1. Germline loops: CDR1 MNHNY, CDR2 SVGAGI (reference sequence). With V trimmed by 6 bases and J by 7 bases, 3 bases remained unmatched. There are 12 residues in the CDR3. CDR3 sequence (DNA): TGTGCCAGCAGCCTGGACAGGCAGCCCCAGCATTTT. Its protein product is CASSLDRQPQHF.

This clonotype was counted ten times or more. CDR3 loop: CATSEGTYTEAFF. DNA for the CDR3: TGTGCCACCAGCGAGGGAACGTACACTGAAGCTTTCTTT. This chain connects TRBV15 to TRBJ1-1, with no clear D. There are 13 residues in the CDR3. V lost 5 bases, J lost 3 bases, and 10 bases lay in between. The germline V gene encodes CDR1 LNHNV and CDR2 YYDKDF (reference sequence).

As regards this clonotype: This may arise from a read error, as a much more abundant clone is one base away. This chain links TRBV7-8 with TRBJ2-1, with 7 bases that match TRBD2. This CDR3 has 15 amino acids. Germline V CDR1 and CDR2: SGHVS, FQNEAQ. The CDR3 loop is CTSGRAGTNYNEQFF. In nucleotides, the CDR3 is TGTACCAGCGGTAGAGCCGGGACTAACTACAATGAGCAGTTCTTC. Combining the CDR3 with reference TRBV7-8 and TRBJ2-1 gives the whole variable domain GAGVSQSPRYKVAKRGQDVALRCDPISGHVSLFWYQQALGQGPEFLTYFQNEAQLDKSGLPSDRFFAERPEGSVSTLKIQRTQQEDSAVYLCTSGRAGTNYNEQFFGPGTRLTVL.

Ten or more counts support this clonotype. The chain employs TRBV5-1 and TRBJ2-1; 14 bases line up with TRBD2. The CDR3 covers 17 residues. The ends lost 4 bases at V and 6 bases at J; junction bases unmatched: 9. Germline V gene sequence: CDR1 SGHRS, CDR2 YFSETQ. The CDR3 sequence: CASSPGTSGSSGNEQFF. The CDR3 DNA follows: TGCGCCAGCAGCCCCGGGACTAGCGGGAGTTCGGGCAATGAGCAGTTCTTC.

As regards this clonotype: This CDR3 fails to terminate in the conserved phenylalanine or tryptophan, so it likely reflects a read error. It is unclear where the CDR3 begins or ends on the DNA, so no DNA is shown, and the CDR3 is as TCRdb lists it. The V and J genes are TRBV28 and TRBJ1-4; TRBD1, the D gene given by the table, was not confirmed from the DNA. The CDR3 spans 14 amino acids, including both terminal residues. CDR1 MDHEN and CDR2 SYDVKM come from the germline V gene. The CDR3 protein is CASSNSPSGPPPFL.

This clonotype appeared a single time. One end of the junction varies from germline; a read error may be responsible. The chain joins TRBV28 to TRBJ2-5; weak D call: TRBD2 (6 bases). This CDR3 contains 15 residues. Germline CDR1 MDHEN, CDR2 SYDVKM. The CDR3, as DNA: TGTGCCAGCAGTTTATGGCGGGACGGCGAAGAGACCCAGTCCTTC. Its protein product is CASSLWRDGEETQSF.

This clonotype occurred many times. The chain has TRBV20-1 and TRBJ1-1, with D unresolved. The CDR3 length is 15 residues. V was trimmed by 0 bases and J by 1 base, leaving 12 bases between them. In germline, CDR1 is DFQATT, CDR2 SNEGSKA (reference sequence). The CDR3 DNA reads TGCAGTGCTAGAGACCGCGGGAAACCGAACACTGAAGCTTTCTTT. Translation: CSARDRGKPNTEAFF.

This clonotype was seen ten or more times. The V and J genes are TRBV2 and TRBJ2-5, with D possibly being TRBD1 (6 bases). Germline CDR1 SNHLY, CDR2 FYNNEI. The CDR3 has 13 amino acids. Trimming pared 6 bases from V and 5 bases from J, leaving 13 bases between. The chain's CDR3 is CASRLGAGETQYF. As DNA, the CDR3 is TGTGCCAGCAGGCTGGGGGCCGGGGAGACCCAGTACTTC.

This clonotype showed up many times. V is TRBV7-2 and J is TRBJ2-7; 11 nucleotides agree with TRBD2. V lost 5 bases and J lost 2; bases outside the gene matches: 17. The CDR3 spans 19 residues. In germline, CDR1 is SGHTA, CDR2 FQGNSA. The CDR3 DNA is TGTGCCAGCAGCAAGCCCGCGGGTGGCCTAGCGGGAGGTACCTACGAGCAGTACTTC. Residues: CASSKPAGGLAGGTYEQYF.

CDR3 DNA sequence: TGCAGCGTTGAGGATTTCGGGACTAACGGGAGTTATGAGCAGTTCTTC. This sequence encodes CSVEDFGTNGSYEQFF. This chain connects TRBV29-1 to TRBJ2-1, with 7 bases identical to TRBD2. Trimming removed 3 bases from V and 8 bases from J; junction bases left unmatched: 16. This CDR3 has 16 amino acids. Germline V gene sequence: CDR1 SQVTM, CDR2 ANQGSEA.

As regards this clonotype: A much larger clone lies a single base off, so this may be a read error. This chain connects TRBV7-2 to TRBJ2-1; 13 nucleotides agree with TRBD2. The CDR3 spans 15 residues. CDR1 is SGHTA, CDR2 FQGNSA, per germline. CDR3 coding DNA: TGTGCCCGCAGGTCGACTAGCGGGGGGTACAATGAGCAGTTCTTC. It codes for CARRSTSGGYNEQFF.